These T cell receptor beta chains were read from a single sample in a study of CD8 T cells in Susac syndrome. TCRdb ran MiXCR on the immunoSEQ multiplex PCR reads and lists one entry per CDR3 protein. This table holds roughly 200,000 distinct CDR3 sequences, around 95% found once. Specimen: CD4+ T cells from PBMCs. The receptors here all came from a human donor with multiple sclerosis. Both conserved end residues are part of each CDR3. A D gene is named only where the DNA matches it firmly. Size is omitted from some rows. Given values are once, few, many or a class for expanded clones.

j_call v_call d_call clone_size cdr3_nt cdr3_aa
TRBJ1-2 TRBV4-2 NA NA TGTGCCAGCAGCCAAGGGAGTCAGCCGAACTATGGCTACACCTTC CASSQGSQPNYGYTF
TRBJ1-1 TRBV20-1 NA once TGCAGTGCTAATACGCGGGTAGCTTTCTTT CSANTRVAFF
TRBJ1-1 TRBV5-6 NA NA TGTGCCAGCAGCTCCTACAGGGTTGGGAACACTGAAGCTTTCTTT CASSSYRVGNTEAFF
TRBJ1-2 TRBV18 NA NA TGTGCCAGCTCACTGAATGGCGAGGCTTATGGCTACACCTTC CASSLNGEAYGYTF
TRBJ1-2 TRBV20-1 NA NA TGCAGTGCTAGCCCTCCTAGACCCTATGGCTACACCTTC CSASPPRPYGYTF
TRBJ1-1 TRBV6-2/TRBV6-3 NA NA TGTGCCAGCAGTTACACTGTGGGGACTGAAGCTTTCTTT CASSYTVGTEAFF
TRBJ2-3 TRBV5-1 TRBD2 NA TGCGCCAGCAGCCGGGTAGCGGGGGACACAGATACGCAGTATTTT CASSRVAGDTDTQYF
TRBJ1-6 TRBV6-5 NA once TGTGCCAGCGGTGGGAAAGGGGCCCATTCACCCCTCCACTTT CASGGKGAHSPLHF
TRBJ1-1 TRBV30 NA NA TGTGCCTGGAGTGTGGGCCACTCCCCGACGGAAGCTTTCTTT CAWSVGHSPTEAFF
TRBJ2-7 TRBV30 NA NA TGTGCCTGGAACACTGGGGGCGAGCAGTACTTC CAWNTGGEQYF
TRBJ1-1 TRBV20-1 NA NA TGCAGTGCTACTTTGGAGGTCGGAAGCACTGAAGCTTTCTTT CSATLEVGSTEAFF
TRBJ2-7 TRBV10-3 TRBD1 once TGTGCCATCAGCAGGGACAGCCTTTACGAGCAGTACTTC CAISRDSLYEQYF
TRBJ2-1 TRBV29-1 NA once TGCAGCGTTGCGGACGGGGGCCCGGGCAATGAGCAGTTCTTC CSVADGGPGNEQFF
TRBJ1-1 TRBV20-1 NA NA TGCAGTGCTAGAGGGGAAACTGAAGCTTTCTTT CSARGETEAFF
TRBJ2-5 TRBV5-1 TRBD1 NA TGCGCCAGCAGCATAGGGGGCGCACGGGAGACCCAGTACTTC CASSIGGARETQYF
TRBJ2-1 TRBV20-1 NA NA TGCAGTGCTTGGCAGGGGAAGGGTGAGCAGTTCTTC CSAWQGKGEQFF
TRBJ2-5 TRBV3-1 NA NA TGTGCCAGCAGCCCACAGGGAGCCTTAGGGGAGACCCAGTACTTC CASSPQGALGETQYF
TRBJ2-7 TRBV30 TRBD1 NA TGTGCCTGTGACAGGGGAGAGTACGAGCAGTACTTC CACDRGEYEQYF
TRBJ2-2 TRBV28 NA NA TGTGCCAGCAGTTTACCCGCCCGCTCCGGGGAGCTGTTTTTT CASSLPARSGELFF
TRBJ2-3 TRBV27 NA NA TGTGCCAGCAGTTTAGAAGGGGAACGTCCTACAGATACGCAGTATTTT CASSLEGERPTDTQYF
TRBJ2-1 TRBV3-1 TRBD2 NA TGTGCCAGCAGCCAAGGACTAGCTGCCAATGAGCAGTTCTTC CASSQGLAANEQFF
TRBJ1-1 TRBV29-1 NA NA TGCAGCGTGGCAGCGAGGGGGGTCCGGGACACTGAAGCTTTCTTT CSVAARGVRDTEAFF
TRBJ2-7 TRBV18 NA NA TGTGCCAGCTCCCCCTCGGGCGAGCAGTACTTC CASSPSGEQYF
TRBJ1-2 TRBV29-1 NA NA TGCAGCACGTGGCGACAGGACTATGGCTACACCTTC CSTWRQDYGYTF
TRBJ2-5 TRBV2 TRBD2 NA TGTGCCAGCAGTCGCGTTCAACTAGCGGGGGGGCAAGAGACCCAGTACTTC CASSRVQLAGGQETQYF
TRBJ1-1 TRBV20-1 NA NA TGCAGTGCTAGAGATGGGGCAGGGGTGAACACTGAAGCTTTCTTT CSARDGAGVNTEAFF
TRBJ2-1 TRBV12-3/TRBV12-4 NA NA TGTGCCAGCAGTTTAGCGGAGGGTAAAAAGTTCTTC CASSLAEGKKFF
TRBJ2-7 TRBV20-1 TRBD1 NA TGCAGTGCTAGAGAAGCCACCGGGACAGGATCCTACGAGCAGTACTTC CSAREATGTGSYEQYF
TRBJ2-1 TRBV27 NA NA TGTGCCAGCAGTTTGTTAGGGCAGGGGGGTCCTGAGCAGTTCTTC CASSLLGQGGPEQFF
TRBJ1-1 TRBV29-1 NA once TGCAGCGTTGAAGATCGGCGAGCGGGGCAGCCGTCGATCATGAACACTGAAGCTTTCTTT CSVEDRRAGQPSIMNTEAFF
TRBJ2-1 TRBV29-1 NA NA TGCAGCGTTGGCCAGGGGGAGGACTATGAGCAGTTCTTC CSVGQGEDYEQFF
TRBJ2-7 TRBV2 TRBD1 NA TGTGCCAGCAGTGAATTTAGAGGGGGCGGATACGAGCAGTACTTC CASSEFRGGGYEQYF
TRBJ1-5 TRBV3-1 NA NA TGTGCCAGCAGCCAAGATACGAATCAGCCCCAGCATTTT CASSQDTNQPQHF
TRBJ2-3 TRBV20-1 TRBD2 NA TGCAGTGCTATAGCCCCCCGGGGGGGCACAGATACGCAGTATTTT CSAIAPRGGTDTQYF
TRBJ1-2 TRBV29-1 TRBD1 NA TGCAGCGCCGGACAGGGGGGAGTCTATGGCTACACCTTC CSAGQGGVYGYTF
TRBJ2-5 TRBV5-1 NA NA TGCGCCAGCAGCTATGGACAGCTCCAAGAGACCCAGTACTTC CASSYGQLQETQYF
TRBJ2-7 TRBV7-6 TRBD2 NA TGTGCCAGCAGCTTAGCTAGCGGGGACCGCGAGCAGTACTTC CASSLASGDREQYF
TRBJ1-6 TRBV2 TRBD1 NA TGTGCCAGCGTCGGTATGGGACAGGGGTTGGCACCCCTCCACTTT CASVGMGQGLAPLHF
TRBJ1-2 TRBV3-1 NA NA TGTGCCAGCGCCCCCGGTAACTATGGCTACACCTTC CASAPGNYGYTF
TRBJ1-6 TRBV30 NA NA TGTGCCTGGAGTGGAGGGCGGAATTCACCCCTCCACTTT CAWSGGRNSPLHF
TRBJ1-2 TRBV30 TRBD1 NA TGTGCCTGGAGTGTACCGGGGACAGGACATTATGGCTACACCTTC CAWSVPGTGHYGYTF
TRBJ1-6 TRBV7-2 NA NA TGTGCCAGCAGCTTAGTGGGGGGATATAATTCACCCCTCCACTTT CASSLVGGYNSPLHF
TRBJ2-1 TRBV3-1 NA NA TGTGCCAGCAGCCAAGTTCGGGAGCAGTTCTTC CASSQVREQFF
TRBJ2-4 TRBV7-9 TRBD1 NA TGTGCCAGCAGCACCGAAGCCGGGACAGGGGAAAACATTCAGTACTTC CASSTEAGTGENIQYF
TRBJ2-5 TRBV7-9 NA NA TGTGCCAGCAGCCACGGTGGGGGCGGGCGTGAGACCCAGTACTTC CASSHGGGGRETQYF
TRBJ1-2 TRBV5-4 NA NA TGTGCCAGCAGCTTGGCAGGGAGGAACTATGGCTACACCTTC CASSLAGRNYGYTF
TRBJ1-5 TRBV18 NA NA TGTGCCAGCTCACTTGAATATAGCAATCAGCCCCAGCATTTT CASSLEYSNQPQHF
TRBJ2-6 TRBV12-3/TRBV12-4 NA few TGTGCCAGTAGCAGCTCTGGGGCCAACGTCCTGACTTTC CASSSSGANVLTF
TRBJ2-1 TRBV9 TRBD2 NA TGTGCCAGCAGCGCTAGCGGTCGACACAATGAGCAGTTCTTC CASSASGRHNEQFF
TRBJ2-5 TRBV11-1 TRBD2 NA TGTGCCAGCAGCTACCGGGGGGGTTTCCAAGAGACCCAGTACTTC CASSYRGGFQETQYF
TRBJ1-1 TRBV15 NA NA TGTGCCACCAGCAGAGATCCGGGATGGGCTTTCTTT CATSRDPGWAFF
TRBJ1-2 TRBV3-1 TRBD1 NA TGTGCCAGCAGCCACGGGGACAGGCCATCCTATGGCTACACCTTC CASSHGDRPSYGYTF
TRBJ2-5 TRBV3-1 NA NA TGTGCCAGCAGCCATGTCGACTCTCAAGAGACCCAGTACTTC CASSHVDSQETQYF
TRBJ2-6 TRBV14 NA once TGTGCCAGCAGCCAATGGATTAGCAGGGCTGGGGCCAACGTCCTGACTTTC CASSQWISRAGANVLTF